This entry lists 4 T cell receptor beta chains sequenced from one sample in a study of response to subunit inactivated influenza vaccine. TCRdb recomputed calls from the RT-PCR reads with MiXCR, one row per CDR3 protein. The sample comprises about 520,000 distinct CDR3 sequences, under 8.5% of which are singletons, and roughly 13% rests with the top ten. The sequencing here drew on PBMCs from blood, taken roughly 24 months after vaccination. All receptors come from a man between 45 and 75 years old who received an inactivated influenza vaccine.

With regard to this clonotype: Compared with germline, one end of the junction differs, possibly owing to a read error. This CDR3 reads CASSLRPNSGELFF. The CDR3 DNA reads as TGTGCCAGCAGCCTCAGACCGAACTCCGGGGAGCTGTTTTTT. The genes are TRBV7-2 and TRBJ2-2, with no clear D. This CDR3 has 14 amino acids. The germline V gene has CDR1 SGHTA and CDR2 FQGNSA.

In its sample, this clonotype was seen many times. The genes are TRBV5-1 and TRBJ2-7; 9 bases are a match to TRBD1. The trim removed 5 bases at V and 6 bases at J, leaving 9 bases unmatched. Looked up from germline, CDR1 is SGHRS and CDR2 is YFSETQ. The CDR3 is 14 residues long. The CDR3: CASSWDRASFEQYF. As DNA, the CDR3 is TGCGCCAGCAGTTGGGACAGGGCCTCGTTCGAGCAGTACTTC.

The chain is built from TRBV29-1 and TRBJ1-5, with D hard to call. The CDR3 is 20 amino acids. Germline V gene data show CDR1 as SQVTM and CDR2 as ANQGSEA. With 7 bases removed from V and 1 base from J, the gap between germline ends came to 32 bases. CDR3 coding DNA: TGCAGCGACCCACCGAGGTGCGGCCGGCCGCCCGGTGGGAGCAATCAGCCCCAGCATTTT. Protein product: CSDPPRCGRPPGGSNQPQHF.

This clonotype was picked up many times. The chain links TRBV20-1 to TRBJ2-1; 7 positions agree with TRBD1. CDR1 is DFQATT, CDR2 SNEGSKA, per germline (reference sequence). The V and J ends lost 1 base and 7 bases, in that order; junction bases with no gene match: 4. The length of the CDR3 is 13 residues. CDR3: CSARAGGSNEQFF. The CDR3 bases are TGCAGTGCTAGAGCAGGGGGTTCAAATGAGCAGTTCTTC.